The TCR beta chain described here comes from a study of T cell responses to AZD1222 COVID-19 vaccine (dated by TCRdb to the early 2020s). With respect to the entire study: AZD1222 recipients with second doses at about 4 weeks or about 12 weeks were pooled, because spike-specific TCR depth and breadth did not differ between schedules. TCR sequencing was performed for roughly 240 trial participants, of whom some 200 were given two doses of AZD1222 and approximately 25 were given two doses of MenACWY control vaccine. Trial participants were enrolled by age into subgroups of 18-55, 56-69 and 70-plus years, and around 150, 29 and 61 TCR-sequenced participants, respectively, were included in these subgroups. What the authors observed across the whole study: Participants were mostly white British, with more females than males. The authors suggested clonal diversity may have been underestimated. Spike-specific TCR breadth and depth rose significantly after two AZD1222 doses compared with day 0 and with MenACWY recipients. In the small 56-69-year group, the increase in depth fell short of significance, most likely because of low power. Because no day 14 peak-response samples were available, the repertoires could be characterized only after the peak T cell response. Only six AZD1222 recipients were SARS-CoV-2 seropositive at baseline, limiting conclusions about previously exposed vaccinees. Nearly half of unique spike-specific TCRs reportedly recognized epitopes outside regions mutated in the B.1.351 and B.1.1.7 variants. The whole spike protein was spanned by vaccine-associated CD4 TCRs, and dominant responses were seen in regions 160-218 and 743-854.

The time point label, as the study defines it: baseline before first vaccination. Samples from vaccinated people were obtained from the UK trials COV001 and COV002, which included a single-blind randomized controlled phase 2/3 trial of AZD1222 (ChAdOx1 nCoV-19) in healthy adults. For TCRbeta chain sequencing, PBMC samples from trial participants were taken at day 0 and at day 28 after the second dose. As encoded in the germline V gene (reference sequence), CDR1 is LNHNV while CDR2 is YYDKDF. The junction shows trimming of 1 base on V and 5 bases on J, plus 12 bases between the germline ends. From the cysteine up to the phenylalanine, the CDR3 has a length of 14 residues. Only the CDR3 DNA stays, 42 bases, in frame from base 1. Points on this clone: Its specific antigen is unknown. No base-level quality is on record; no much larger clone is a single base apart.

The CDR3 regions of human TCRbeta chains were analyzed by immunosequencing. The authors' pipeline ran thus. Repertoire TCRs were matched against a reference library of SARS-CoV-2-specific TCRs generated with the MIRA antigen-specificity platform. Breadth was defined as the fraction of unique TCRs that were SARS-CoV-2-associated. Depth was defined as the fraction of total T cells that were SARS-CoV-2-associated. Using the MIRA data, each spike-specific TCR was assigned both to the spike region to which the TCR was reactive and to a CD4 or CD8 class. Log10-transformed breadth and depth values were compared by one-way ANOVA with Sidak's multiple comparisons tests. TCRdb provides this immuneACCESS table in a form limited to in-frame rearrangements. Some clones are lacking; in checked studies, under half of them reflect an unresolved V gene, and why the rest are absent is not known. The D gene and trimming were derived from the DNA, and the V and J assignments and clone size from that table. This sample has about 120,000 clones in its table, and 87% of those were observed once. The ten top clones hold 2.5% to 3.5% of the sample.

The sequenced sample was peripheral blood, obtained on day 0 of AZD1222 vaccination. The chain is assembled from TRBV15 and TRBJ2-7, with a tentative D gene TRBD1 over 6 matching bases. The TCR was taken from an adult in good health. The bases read TGTGCCACCAGCAGAGGGCAGGGGTTCCACGAGCAGTACTTC. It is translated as CATSRGQGFHEQYF.